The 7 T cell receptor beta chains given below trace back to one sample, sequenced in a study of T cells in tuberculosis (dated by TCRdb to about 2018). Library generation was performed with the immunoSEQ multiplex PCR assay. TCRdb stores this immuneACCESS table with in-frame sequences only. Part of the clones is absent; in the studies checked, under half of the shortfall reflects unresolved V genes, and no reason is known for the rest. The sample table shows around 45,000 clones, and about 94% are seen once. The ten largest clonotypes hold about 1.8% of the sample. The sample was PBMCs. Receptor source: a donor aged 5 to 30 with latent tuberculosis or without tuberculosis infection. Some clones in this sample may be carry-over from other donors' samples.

Written as DNA, the CDR3 is TGTGCCAGCAGCTTCCTGCCGGGACTAGCGGGAGAAGAAACCGGGGAGCTGTTTTTT. It codes for CASSFLPGLAGEETGELFF. The rearrangement uses TRBV7-3 and TRBJ2-2; 14 bases are shared with TRBD2. This CDR3 is built from 19 residues. Germline-derived CDR1 and CDR2 are SGHTA and FQGTGA. Losses at the gene ends were 3 bases for V and 5 bases for J; bases not matched to a gene: 11.

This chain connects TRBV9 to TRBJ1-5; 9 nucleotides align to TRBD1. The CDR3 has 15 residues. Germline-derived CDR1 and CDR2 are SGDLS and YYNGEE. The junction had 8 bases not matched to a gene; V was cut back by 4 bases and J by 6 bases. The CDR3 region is CASSRGDRDTQPQHF. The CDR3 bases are TGTGCCAGCAGCCGAGGGGACAGGGATACTCAGCCCCAGCATTTT.

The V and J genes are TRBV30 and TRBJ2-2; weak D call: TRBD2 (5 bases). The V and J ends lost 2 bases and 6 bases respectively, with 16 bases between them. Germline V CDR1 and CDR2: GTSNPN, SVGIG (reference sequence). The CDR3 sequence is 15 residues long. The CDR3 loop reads CAWSPARWRAGELFF. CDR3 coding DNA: TGTGCCTGGAGTCCCGCGAGGTGGCGGGCCGGGGAGCTGTTTTTT.

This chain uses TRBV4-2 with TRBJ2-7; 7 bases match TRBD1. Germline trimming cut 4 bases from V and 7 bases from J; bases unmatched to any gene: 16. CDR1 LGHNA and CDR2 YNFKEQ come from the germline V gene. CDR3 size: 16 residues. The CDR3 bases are TGTGCCAGCAGCCTTTCGGACGGGACAGAGAGAGATGAGCAGTACTTC. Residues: CASSLSDGTERDEQYF.

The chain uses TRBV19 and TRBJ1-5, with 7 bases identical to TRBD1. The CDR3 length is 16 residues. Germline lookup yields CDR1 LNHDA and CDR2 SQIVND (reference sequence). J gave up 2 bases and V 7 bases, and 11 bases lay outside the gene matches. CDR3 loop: CASTPPRGQRNQPQHF. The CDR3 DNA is TGTGCCAGTACCCCCCCGAGGGGGCAGCGCAATCAGCCCCAGCATTTT.

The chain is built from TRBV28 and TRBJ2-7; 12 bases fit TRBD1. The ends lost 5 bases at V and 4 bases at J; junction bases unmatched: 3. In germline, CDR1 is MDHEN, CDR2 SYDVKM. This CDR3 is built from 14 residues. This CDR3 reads CASSEGQGAYEQYF. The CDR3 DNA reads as TGTGCCAGCAGTGAGGGACAGGGGGCTTACGAGCAGTACTTC.

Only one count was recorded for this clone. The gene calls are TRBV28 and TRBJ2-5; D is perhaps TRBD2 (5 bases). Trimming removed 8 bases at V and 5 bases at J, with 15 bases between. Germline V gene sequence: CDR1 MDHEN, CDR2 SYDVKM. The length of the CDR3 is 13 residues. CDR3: CASFTQTGETQYF. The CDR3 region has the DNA TGTGCCAGCTTTACCCAGACGGGGGAGACCCAGTACTTC.